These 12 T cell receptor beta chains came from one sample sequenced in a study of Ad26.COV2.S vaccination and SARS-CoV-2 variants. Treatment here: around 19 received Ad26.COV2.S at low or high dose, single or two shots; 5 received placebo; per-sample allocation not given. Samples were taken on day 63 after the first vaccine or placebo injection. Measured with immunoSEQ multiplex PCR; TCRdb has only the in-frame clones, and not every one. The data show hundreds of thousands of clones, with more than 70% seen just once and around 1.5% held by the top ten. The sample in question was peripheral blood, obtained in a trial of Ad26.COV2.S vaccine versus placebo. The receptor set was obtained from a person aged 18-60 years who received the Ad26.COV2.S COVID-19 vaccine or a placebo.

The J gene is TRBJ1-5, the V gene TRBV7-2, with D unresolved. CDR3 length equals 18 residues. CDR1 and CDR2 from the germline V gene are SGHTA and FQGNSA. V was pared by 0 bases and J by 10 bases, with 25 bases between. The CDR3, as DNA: TGTGCCAGCAGCTTAGCGTACGGAATGGAGGGTTTGGGATATCCCCAGCATTTT. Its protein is CASSLAYGMEGLGYPQHF.

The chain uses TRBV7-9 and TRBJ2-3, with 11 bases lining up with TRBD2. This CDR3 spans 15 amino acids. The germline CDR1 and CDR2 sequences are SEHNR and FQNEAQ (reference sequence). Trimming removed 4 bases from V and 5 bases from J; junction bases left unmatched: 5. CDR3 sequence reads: CASSSRGLAGDTQYF. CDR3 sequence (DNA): TGTGCCAGCAGCTCGCGTGGACTAGCGGGAGATACGCAGTATTTT. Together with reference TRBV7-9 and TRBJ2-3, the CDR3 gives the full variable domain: DTGVSQNPRHKITKRGQNVTFRCDPISEHNRLYWYRQTLGQGPEFLTYFQNEAQLEKSRLLSDRFSAERPKGSFSTLEIQRTEQGDSAMYLCASSSRGLAGDTQYFGPGTRLTVL.

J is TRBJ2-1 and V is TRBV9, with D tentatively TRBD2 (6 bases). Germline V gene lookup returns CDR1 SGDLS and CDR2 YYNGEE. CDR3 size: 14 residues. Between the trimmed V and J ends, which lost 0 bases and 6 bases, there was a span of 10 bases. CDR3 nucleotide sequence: TGTGCCAGCAGCGTAGATGGTAGCGGCAATGAGCAGTTCTTC. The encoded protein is CASSVDGSGNEQFF.

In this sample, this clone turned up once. The CDR3 DNA is TGTGCCAGCAGACTAGCGGGGACAAACACCGGGGAGCTGTTTTTT. Its protein product is CASRLAGTNTGELFF. V is TRBV27 and J is TRBJ2-2, with 10 bases that match TRBD2. This CDR3 has 15 residues. Germline CDR1 MNHEY, CDR2 SMNVEV (reference sequence). The trim removed 6 bases at V and 2 bases at J, leaving 3 bases unmatched.

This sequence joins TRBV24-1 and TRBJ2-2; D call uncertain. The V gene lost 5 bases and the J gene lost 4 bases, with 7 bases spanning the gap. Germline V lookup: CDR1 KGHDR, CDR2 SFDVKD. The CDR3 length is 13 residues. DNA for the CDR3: TGTGCCACCAGTGCCCCGGGCACCGGGGAGCTGTTTTTT. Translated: CATSAPGTGELFF.

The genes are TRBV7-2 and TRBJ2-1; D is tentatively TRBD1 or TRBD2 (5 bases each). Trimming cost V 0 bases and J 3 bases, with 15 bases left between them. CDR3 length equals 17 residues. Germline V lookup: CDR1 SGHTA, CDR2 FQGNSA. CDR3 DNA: TGTGCCAGCAGCTTAGCTGGGACGGGTGGCGGCTACAATGAGCAGTTCTTC. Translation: CASSLAGTGGGYNEQFF.

Written as DNA, the CDR3 is TGCAGCGTTGAAGATATTTGGCGATGGCATGGCTACACCTTC. Protein product: CSVEDIWRWHGYTF. The rearrangement links TRBV29-1 to TRBJ1-2; no definite D call. V was pared by 0 bases and J by 6 bases, with 14 bases between. This CDR3 is built from 14 residues. CDR1 and CDR2 (germline): SQVTM, ANQGSEA.

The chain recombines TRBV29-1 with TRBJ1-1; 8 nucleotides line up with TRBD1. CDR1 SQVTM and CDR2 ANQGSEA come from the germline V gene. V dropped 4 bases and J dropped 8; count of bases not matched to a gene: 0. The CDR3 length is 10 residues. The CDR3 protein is CSVGTGEAFF. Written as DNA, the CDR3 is TGCAGCGTTGGGACAGGGGAAGCTTTCTTT.

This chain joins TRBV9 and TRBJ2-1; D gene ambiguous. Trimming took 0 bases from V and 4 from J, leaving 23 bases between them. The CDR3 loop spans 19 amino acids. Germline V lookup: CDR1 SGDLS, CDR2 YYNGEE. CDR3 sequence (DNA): TGTGCCAGCAGCGTAGGAATTGGCAGAGTCCTCTTTAGGTACAATGAGCAGTTCTTC. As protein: CASSVGIGRVLFRYNEQFF. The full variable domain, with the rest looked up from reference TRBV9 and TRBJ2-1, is DSGVTQTPKHLITATGQRVTLRCSPRSGDLSVYWYQQSLDQGLQFLIQYYNGEERAKGNILERFSAQQFPDLHSELNLSSLELGDSALYFCASSVGIGRVLFRYNEQFFGPGTRLTVL.

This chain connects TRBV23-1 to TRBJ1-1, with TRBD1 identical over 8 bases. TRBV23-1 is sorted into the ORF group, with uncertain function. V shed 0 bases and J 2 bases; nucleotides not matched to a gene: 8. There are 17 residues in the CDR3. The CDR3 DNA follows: TGCGCCAGCAGTCAATCACGGCAGGGGGCTTTAAACACTGAAGCTTTCTTT. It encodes CASSQSRQGALNTEAFF.

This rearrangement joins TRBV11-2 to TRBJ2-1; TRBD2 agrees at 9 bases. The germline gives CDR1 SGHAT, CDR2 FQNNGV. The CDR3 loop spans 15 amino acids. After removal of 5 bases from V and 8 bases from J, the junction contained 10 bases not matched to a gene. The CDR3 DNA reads TGTGCCAGCAGCCTGCCGGGACTAGCTTTCGATGAGCAGTTCTTC. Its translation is CASSLPGLAFDEQFF.

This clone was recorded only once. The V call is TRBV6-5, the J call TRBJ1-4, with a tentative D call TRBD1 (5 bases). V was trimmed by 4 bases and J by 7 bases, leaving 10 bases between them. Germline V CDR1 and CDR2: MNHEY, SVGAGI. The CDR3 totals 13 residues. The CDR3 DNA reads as TGTGCCAGCAGTTTCAGGGCGTCTGAAAAACTGTTTTTT. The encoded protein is CASSFRASEKLFF.